This T cell receptor beta chain was observed in a study of T cells after posttransplantation cyclophosphamide. Whole-study results and caveats: Later post-transplant blood repertoires were often dominated by donor CD8+ memory clones. After PTCy, TRB diversity resembled that of CNI/methotrexate controls. Tissue-infiltrating T cells from skin or gut overlapped little with blood T cells.

Only in-frame clones appear in the TCRdb table, and some are missing; sequencing was by immunoSEQ multiplex PCR. The table records 20,000 or so clones, around 90% of them present only once. Cyclophosphamide on days +3 and +4 followed busulfan-fludarabine conditioning and a marrow graft. CDR3 size: 16 residues. Germline lookup yields CDR1 SGDLS and CDR2 YYNGEE. With 0 bases removed from V and 5 bases from J, the gap between germline ends came to 14 bases. Concerning this clone: Its antigen remains unknown.

This sample comprised PBMCs, obtained after allogeneic stem cell transplant with posttransplant cyclophosphamide. The gene calls are TRBV9 and TRBJ2-2, with D perhaps TRBD2 (7 bases). This receptor was identified in a female patient in her thirties or forties who received an allogeneic stem cell transplant from a related donor, was CMV-positive, and had no GVHD. Some of the T cells may derive from the graft donor. CDR3 DNA: TGTGCCAGCAGCGTAGAGGGGGGAGGGCTAACCGGGGAGCTGTTTTTT. Translation gives CASSVEGGGLTGELFF.